This T cell receptor (beta chain) was identified in a study of T cells after yellow fever vaccination. On the study more broadly: Low-cell-number fractions underwent preparation using SMART-Seq v4 Ultra Low Input.

V lost 2 bases, J lost 8 bases, and 8 bases lay in between. The CDR3 is 12 residues long. Germline V gives CDR1 SGHNT, CDR2 YYREEE (reference sequence). Study results and caveats: Clonotypes found in both CD4 and CD8 compartments made up a small share. Most clones from primary vaccination resurfaced after the booster (about 95% CD4, less than 90% CD8).

TCRdb reprocessed the 5' RACE reads with MiXCR, giving one entry per CDR3 protein. The table has about 350,000 distinct CDR3 sequences, roughly 11% seen once. With regard to this clonotype: The antigen is not known.

The clonotype comes from a man in his late teens or twenties who received the YFV17D yellow fever vaccine. This sample comprised PBMCs, obtained on the day of the first yellow fever vaccination. The J gene is TRBJ2-1, the V gene TRBV5-4; no firm D call. CDR3 bases: TGTGCCAGCAGCTTTTACAGAGATGAGCAGTTCTTC. Amino acids: CASSFYRDEQFF.